What follows describes a single T cell receptor beta chain. Its target is not known. In the naive CD8 group, cells lacked CD45RO and were positively selected for CCR7, so terminally differentiated effector memory CD45RA+ cells were left out. The source of the sample is a study of shared clonotypes between healthy human individuals. The data were produced by immunoSEQ multiplex PCR, yet TCRdb's version contains in-frame clones alone and is incomplete. This table holds about 680,000 clones, roughly 94% found once. Study-wide points: Among donors, clonotype sharing was expected to be affected by sequencing depth.

CDR3 length equals 14 residues. V lost 2 bases, J lost 7 bases, and 12 bases lay in between. Germline CDR1 is SNHLY and CDR2 is FYNNEI. Sequencing was performed on naive CD8+ T cells sorted from blood. The receptor comes from a man aged 25 to 40 in good health. The chain uses TRBV2 and TRBJ2-1; no clear D gene. CDR3 region: CASSEPRSSNEQFF. In DNA, the CDR3 is TGTGCCAGCAGTGAACCCCGGTCTAGTAATGAGCAGTTCTTC.